A single sample gave rise to the 32 T cell receptor beta chains below, sequenced in a study of blood T cell repertoires in COVID-19. Assay used: immunoSEQ multiplex PCR; TCRdb lists only in-frame clones, some missing. In the table there are about 100,000 clones, roughly 90% of which are singletons. Sequenced sample: peripheral blood. The receptor set was obtained from a middle-aged man with active or convalescent COVID-19.

The V call is TRBV28, the J call TRBJ1-3; 7 bases align to TRBD1. The V gene end was trimmed by 5 bases and the J gene end by 2 bases; junction bases not matched to a gene: 12. This CDR3 has 17 amino acids. Germline V gene sequence: CDR1 MDHEN, CDR2 SYDVKM. CDR3 coding DNA: TGTGCCAGCAGTCCTGCCTGGCCGGACAGGACTGGAAACACCATATATTTT. This gives the protein CASSPAWPDRTGNTIYF.

The chain links TRBV14 to TRBJ1-2; 8 bases are a match to TRBD1. The CDR3 totals 16 residues. From germline, CDR1 is SGHDN and CDR2 FVKESK. V was clipped by 0 bases and J by 3 bases; unmatched bases: 6. The DNA for the CDR3 is TGTGCCAGCAGCCAAGATCTGGACAGGGCCTACTATGGCTACACCTTC. Its protein product is CASSQDLDRAYYGYTF.

V usage is TRBV24-1 and J usage is TRBJ1-2, with D perhaps TRBD1 (6 bases). Trimming took 4 bases from V and 3 from J, leaving 8 bases between them. The CDR3 spans 13 residues. Germline CDR1 is KGHDR and CDR2 is SFDVKD. The CDR3 is CATSEQGHYGYTF. CDR3 nucleotide sequence: TGTGCCACCAGTGAACAGGGCCACTATGGCTACACCTTC.

This chain joins TRBV5-6 and TRBJ1-6; D is perhaps TRBD1 (5 bases). V lost 6 bases to trimming and J lost 3 bases, with 10 bases between them. The CDR3 has 14 amino acids. Germline V gene sequence: CDR1 SGHDT, CDR2 YYEEEE. In nucleotides, the CDR3 is TGTGCCAGCAACACAGGCGGCTATAATTCACCCCTCCACTTT. It codes for CASNTGGYNSPLHF.

CDR3 bases: TGTGCCAGCAGTTTAGCTGTCAGGGGGCTTGAAAAACTGTTTTTT. Translated, it gives CASSLAVRGLEKLFF. The V gene is TRBV28, the J gene TRBJ1-4, with 8 bases identical to TRBD1. Unmatched junction bases numbered 6, after V lost 2 bases and J lost 7 bases. Germline V gene sequence: CDR1 MDHEN, CDR2 SYDVKM. The CDR3 has 15 residues. The full variable domain, its missing parts supplied by reference TRBV28 and TRBJ1-4, is DVKVTQSSRYLVKRTGEKVFLECVQDMDHENMFWYRQDPGLGLRLIYFSYDVKMKEKGDIPEGYSVSREKKERFSLILESASTNQTSMYLCASSLAVRGLEKLFFGSGTQLSVL.

The rearrangement joins TRBV10-3 to TRBJ2-5; TRBD1 agrees at 7 bases. The J segment lost 1 base and the V segment lost 7 bases, leaving 3 bases of the junction unmatched. The CDR3 length is 13 residues. Germline assignment: CDR1 ENHRY and CDR2 SYGVKD. CDR3 DNA: TGTGCCATCACGAAGGGGGCCCAAGAGACCCAGTACTTC. Translation gives CAITKGAQETQYF.

V gene TRBV4-2 combines with J gene TRBJ2-5; tentatively, D is TRBD1 (6 bases). This CDR3 region has 16 residues. V was shortened by 1 base and J by 4 bases, with 16 bases between the two germline ends. The germline V gene has CDR1 LGHNA and CDR2 YNFKEQ. The CDR3 sequence: CASSQGNSGAGETQYF. The CDR3 DNA is TGTGCCAGCAGCCAAGGGAATTCAGGGGCGGGAGAGACCCAGTACTTC.

This chain joins TRBV9 and TRBJ1-6; D possibly corresponds to TRBD1 (6 bases). The V gene lost 7 bases and the J gene lost 2 bases, with 13 bases spanning the gap. The CDR3 loop spans 15 amino acids. CDR1 is SGDLS and CDR2 is YYNGEE in the germline V gene. The CDR3 is CASGRGGAYNSPLHF. Here the CDR3 DNA reads TGTGCCAGCGGAAGGGGGGGAGCCTATAATTCACCCCTCCACTTT.

The CDR3 reads CASSSTGDTEAFF. In DNA, the CDR3 is TGTGCCAGCAGCAGTACAGGGGACACTGAAGCTTTCTTT. V is TRBV9 and J is TRBJ1-1; 7 nucleotides agree with TRBD1. The V and J ends lost 4 bases and 3 bases, in that order; junction bases with no gene match: 3. The CDR3 has 13 amino acids. Germline V gives CDR1 SGDLS, CDR2 YYNGEE.

The sample holds a few counts of this clone. The V gene is TRBV7-3, the J gene TRBJ2-3; TRBD1 matches at 9 bases. The CDR3 runs to 16 residues. Germline CDR1 SGHTA, CDR2 FQGTGA. J was trimmed by 0 bases and V by 4 bases; bases with no gene match: 5. The CDR3 DNA reads as TGTGCCAGCAGCTCGACCGGGACAGGGAGCACAGATACGCAGTATTTT. This gives the protein CASSSTGTGSTDTQYF.

The chain joins TRBV14 to TRBJ1-2; no reliable D call. Germline lookup yields CDR1 SGHDN and CDR2 FVKESK. This CDR3 has 12 amino acids. Trimming cost V 8 bases and J 1 base, with 8 bases left between them. The CDR3: CASGGLNYGYTF. The CDR3 bases are TGTGCCAGCGGTGGACTTAACTATGGCTACACCTTC.

V is TRBV6-4 and J is TRBJ1-6; D gene unclear. CDR3 size: 13 residues. Trimming left V 3 bases short and J 14 bases short, with 14 bases between. Per the germline V gene, CDR1 is MRHNA and CDR2 is SNTAGT. The CDR3 sequence: CASSDGLGSSLHF. The DNA for the CDR3 is TGTGCCAGCAGTGATGGCCTCGGGAGTTCCCTCCACTTT.

This clone was recorded only once. The chain joins TRBV27 to TRBJ1-2; no reliable D call. CDR1 is MNHEY, CDR2 SMNVEV, per germline (reference sequence). The length of the CDR3 is 16 residues. Trimming removed 6 bases at V and 0 bases at J, with 17 bases between. The chain's CDR3 is CASSPLGMGANYGYTF. The CDR3, as DNA: TGTGCCAGCAGCCCCCTGGGGATGGGAGCTAACTATGGCTACACCTTC.

This rearrangement joins TRBV5-1 to TRBJ1-1; 7 bases are shared with TRBD1. Losses at the gene ends were 2 bases for V and 1 base for J; bases not matched to a gene: 5. This CDR3 comprises 15 residues. Germline CDR1 SGHRS, CDR2 YFSETQ. The CDR3 DNA reads TGCGCCAGCAGCTTCACAGGGGAGGAGAACACTGAAGCTTTCTTT. As protein: CASSFTGEENTEAFF.

The table lists this clone with a few counts. The V gene is TRBV7-2, the J gene TRBJ2-4, with 9 positions matching TRBD1. V was pared by 1 base and J by 14 bases, with 12 bases of the junction left unmatched. This CDR3 is 15 amino acids long. CDR1 is SGHTA, CDR2 FQGNSA, per germline. The CDR3 sequence is CASSLDGSRDRVKYF. In DNA form, the CDR3 reads TGTGCCAGCAGCTTAGACGGGAGCCGGGACAGGGTTAAGTACTTC. The full variable domain, with the rest looked up from reference TRBV7-2 and TRBJ2-4, is GAGVSQSPSNKVTEKGKDVELRCDPISGHTALYWYRQSLGQGLEFLIYFQGNSAPDKSGLPSDRFSAERTGGSVSTLTIQRTQQEDSAVYLCASSLDGSRDRVKYFGAGTRLSVL.

This chain joins TRBV19 and TRBJ2-6; tentatively, D is TRBD1 (6 bases). The CDR3 contains 15 residues. Germline CDR1 LNHDA, CDR2 SQIVND (reference sequence). Trimming removed 4 bases at V and 3 bases at J, with 10 bases between. The CDR3 loop reads CASSTRGYGANVLTF. The CDR3 DNA reads as TGTGCCAGTAGTACCAGGGGATATGGGGCCAACGTCCTGACTTTC.

This chain links TRBV12-3 or TRBV12-4 with TRBJ1-1, with 8 positions matching TRBD1. The CDR3 sequence is 13 residues long. The V segment lost 5 bases and the J segment 11 bases; nucleotides outside the gene matches: 10. The CDR3 sequence is CASSLRGQEDAFF. The CDR3 DNA is TGTGCCAGCAGTCTCAGGGGGCAAGAAGACGCTTTCTTT.

This clone was counted a single time. CDR3 sequence: CASRLTGTGSNQPQHF. DNA of the CDR3: TGTGCCAGTAGACTTACCGGGACAGGGAGTAATCAGCCCCAGCATTTT. The chain recombines TRBV19 with TRBJ1-5; TRBD1 aligns across 9 bases. V shed 6 bases and J 4 bases; nucleotides not matched to a gene: 10. The CDR3 totals 16 residues. Germline V lookup: CDR1 LNHDA, CDR2 SQIVND (reference sequence).

The sample holds one count of this clone. The chain is built from TRBV5-4 and TRBJ2-5; perhaps TRBD1 as D (5 bases). In germline, CDR1 is SGHNT, CDR2 YYREEE (reference sequence). Trimming left V 3 bases short and J 4 bases short, with 13 bases between. The CDR3 contains 14 residues. CDR3 region: CASSSSRVSETQYF. The CDR3 DNA follows: TGTGCCAGCAGCTCGTCCAGGGTATCAGAGACCCAGTACTTC.

The gene calls are TRBV7-9 and TRBJ2-3, with 8 bases that match TRBD2. Looked up from germline, CDR1 is SEHNR and CDR2 is FQNEAQ (reference sequence). With 2 bases clipped from V and 3 bases from J, the junction kept 4 bases outside the gene matches. The CDR3 extends over 15 amino acids. The CDR3 bases are TGTGCCAGCAGCTTAACGGGACTAGTAACAGATACGCAGTATTTT. Protein product: CASSLTGLVTDTQYF.

The chain uses TRBV18 and TRBJ1-1; 8 bases align to TRBD1. Germline-derived CDR1 and CDR2 are KGHSH and LQKENI. The ends lost 2 bases at V and 1 base at J; junction bases unmatched: 12. The CDR3 runs to 18 residues. The chain's CDR3 is CASSPWDQGAGQNTEAFF. In nucleotides, the CDR3 is TGTGCCAGCTCACCATGGGATCAGGGGGCAGGACAGAACACTGAAGCTTTCTTT.

The V gene is TRBV3-1 (or the pseudogene TRBV3-2), the J gene TRBJ2-7; weak D call: TRBD1 (5 bases). The CDR3 is 14 residues long. Germline V gene lookup returns CDR1 LGHDT and CDR2 YNNKEL (reference sequence). Deletions cut 0 bases from V and 1 base from J, with 7 bases between. In nucleotides, the CDR3 is TGTGCCAGCAGCCAAGAAGACAGTTCCTACGAGCAGTACTTC. It specifies CASSQEDSSYEQYF.

The chain joins TRBV7-2 to TRBJ2-5, with 7 bases aligning to TRBD2. Trimming cost V 3 bases and J 4 bases; bases outside gene matches: 2. Germline-derived CDR1 and CDR2 are SGHTA and FQGNSA. There are 13 residues in the CDR3. In nucleotides, the CDR3 is TGTGCCAGCAGCTTCATAGCGGGAGAGACCCAGTACTTC. This codes for CASSFIAGETQYF.

This clone was seen a few times. This rearrangement joins TRBV6-5 to TRBJ2-1; 7 bases align to TRBD2. This CDR3 region has 14 residues. J gave up 9 bases and V 4 bases, and 9 bases lay outside the gene matches. Germline-derived CDR1 and CDR2 are MNHEY and SVGAGI. This CDR3 reads CASSWRETGGEQFF. The CDR3 nucleotides read TGTGCCAGCAGTTGGCGGGAGACGGGGGGTGAGCAGTTCTTC.

This chain connects TRBV28 to TRBJ2-1, with D possibly matching TRBD2 (6 bases). V was clipped by 4 bases and J by 7 bases, with 8 bases between them. Germline CDR1 reads MDHEN; CDR2 reads SYDVKM. The CDR3 consists of 12 residues. The DNA for the CDR3 is TGTGCCAGCAGTTGGAGCGGGAATGAGCAGTTCTTC. Translation: CASSWSGNEQFF.

The chain has TRBV2 and TRBJ2-3; 12 bases agree with TRBD1. Per germline, CDR1 SNHLY and CDR2 FYNNEI. The V gene end was trimmed by 5 bases and the J gene end by 5 bases; junction bases not matched to a gene: 5. The CDR3 loop spans 15 amino acids. The CDR3 sequence is CASSRDRGLEDTQYF. The CDR3 DNA reads TGTGCCAGCAGTCGGGACAGGGGGCTTGAAGATACGCAGTATTTT.

The J gene is TRBJ1-1, the V gene TRBV24-1; 9 nucleotides match TRBD1. CDR3 length: 13 residues. Germline values: CDR1 KGHDR, CDR2 SFDVKD. Trimming took 5 bases from V and 11 from J; bases not matched to a gene: 8. Here the CDR3 DNA reads TGTGCCACCAGTGTAACAGGGGGCGGAAGGGCTTTCTTT. Its protein is CATSVTGGGRAFF.

The CDR3 loop is CASSLRDNPNYGYTF. CDR3 in DNA: TGTGCCAGCAGCTTGAGGGACAACCCTAACTATGGCTACACCTTC. The V gene is TRBV5-5, the J gene TRBJ1-2, with a weak D call TRBD1 (6 bases). The CDR3 has 15 amino acids. V was clipped by 1 base and J by 0 bases, with 10 bases between them. Looked up from germline, CDR1 is SGHKS and CDR2 is YYEKEE (reference sequence).

The rearrangement links TRBV4-3 to TRBJ1-2; 9 nucleotides agree with TRBD1. This CDR3 has 17 residues. V lost 4 bases and J lost 0; bases outside the gene matches: 9. The germline V gene has CDR1 LGHNA and CDR2 YSLEER. This CDR3 reads CASSRTGGLESNYGYTF. Written as DNA, the CDR3 is TGCGCCAGCAGCCGTACAGGGGGCTTAGAATCTAACTATGGCTACACCTTC.

The rearrangement links TRBV27 to TRBJ1-2, with D maybe TRBD1 (5 bases). The CDR3 runs 14 residues. Germline V gives CDR1 MNHEY, CDR2 SMNVEV (reference sequence). Trimming removed 1 base at V and 8 bases at J, with 14 bases between. The CDR3 spells CASSLWGGVGGYTF. In DNA, the CDR3 is TGTGCCAGCAGTTTATGGGGGGGGGTTGGCGGCTACACCTTC.

This clone was seen only a few times. The chain has TRBV29-1 and TRBJ1-1; tentatively, D is TRBD1 (5 bases). V was shortened by 7 bases and J by 10 bases, with 28 bases between the two germline ends. CDR3 length: 15 residues. Germline loops: CDR1 SQVTM, CDR2 ANQGSEA. The CDR3 sequence is CSGSGTGRNSATAFF. In nucleotides, the CDR3 is TGCAGCGGGTCTGGTACAGGTCGTAACTCTGCGACAGCTTTCTTT. The full variable domain, its missing parts supplied by reference TRBV29-1 and TRBJ1-1, is SAVISQKPSRDICQRGTSLTIQCQVDSQVTMMFWYRQQPGQSLTLIATANQGSEATYESGFVIDKFPISRPNLTFSTLTVSNMSPEDSSIYLCSGSGTGRNSATAFFGQGTRLTVV.

J is TRBJ1-2 and V is TRBV19; 8 bases agree with TRBD1. V was clipped by 10 bases and J by 4 bases; unmatched bases: 14. Germline V gene sequence: CDR1 LNHDA, CDR2 SQIVND (reference sequence). The CDR3 is 15 amino acids. The CDR3 here is CAIPPRGQGAYGYTF. The CDR3 DNA reads as TGTGCCATCCCACCTCGAGGGCAGGGGGCCTATGGCTACACCTTC.